This TCR beta chain comes out of a study of T cell changes during pregnancy in multiple sclerosis. Germline assignment: CDR1 SNHLY and CDR2 FYNNEI. Trimming at V came to 7 bases and at J to 6 bases, leaving 8 bases not matched to a gene. The CDR3 consists of 14 residues. The repertoire was sequenced with immunoSEQ multiplex PCR; TCRdb's copy has only in-frame clones and lacks some. There are around 69,000 clones in the sample; approximately 90% occur only once, and roughly 1.2% lies in the top ten. The J gene is TRBJ1-1, the V gene TRBV2; TRBD1 aligns across 10 bases. The input for sequencing was peripheral blood, taken in the third trimester of pregnancy. This TCR was sampled from a female donor with multiple sclerosis, enrolled in a pregnancy study. CDR3 nucleotide sequence: TGTGCCAGCAAAAGGGACAGGGGCGATTCTGAAGCTTTCTTT. Amino acid sequence: CASKRDRGDSEAFF.